Here is one TCR beta chain with its context. This clonotype was seen more than once but under ten times. It has no known antigen specificity. No base quality values were provided; no much bigger clone lies one nucleotide off. This specimen comes from a study of CD8 T cells in ankylosing spondylitis (dated by TCRdb to 2016 to 2017). In terms of the full investigation: T cell receptor beta repertoires were profiled in healthy donors and ankylosing spondylitis patients so that disease-linked TCR variants could be found. In total, the full study cohort was made up of approximately 99 healthy donors and 25 ankylosing spondylitis patients. Peripheral blood was sampled, and synovial fluid was also collected from ankylosing spondylitis patients.

Sequenced on an Illumina HiSeq 2500. TCR beta libraries were prepared by quantitative 5'-RACE with molecular barcodes. Turning to the authors' computational methods: To identify disease-linked TCR variants, a new computational method was used, one built on a probabilistic model of VDJ rearrangement. In TCRdb, the public reads were trimmed at Q25 with fastp and aligned with MiXCR, with productive beta chains retained. Each entry merges the rows of one CDR3 protein and shows their most common DNA and genes. None of the V and J calls come from the authors' own analysis; TCRdb made them. The sample yields 450,000 to 550,000 distinct CDR3 sequences; approximately 5% were counted once. The ten largest clones take up 3% to 4% of the sample. The junction carries 22 bases between V and J, which are trimmed by 0 bases and 11 bases respectively. Looking up the germline V gene (reference sequence) yields CDR1 DFQATT and CDR2 SNEGSKA. The CDR3 runs 15 amino acids, cysteine and phenylalanine included. The entry retains the CDR3 DNA only, 45 bases that are in frame from base 1.

Study-level results and caveats: The disease-linked clones had a CD8+ phenotype and were found at relatively low frequencies in peripheral blood. Blood from ankylosing spondylitis patients appeared to be characterized by a TCR beta motif composed of 7 to 9 highly homologous amino acid variants. Some of the motif variants had been reported before in the synovial fluid and blood of reactive arthritis patients, a finding that suggests common disease-initiation mechanisms. According to the report, matched synovial fluid samples from ankylosing spondylitis patients were significantly enriched for the disease-linked clones.

Specimen: blood, either unsorted or a sorted T cell fraction (not recorded which). The rearrangement combines TRBV20-1 with TRBJ1-1; D gene: possibly TRBD1, on 5 matching bases. This receptor was obtained from a male donor with ankylosing spondylitis. The nucleotide sequence reads TGCAGTGCTAGAGATCAGGTGGGCAGGAGCGAGGGGGCTTTCTTT. Translation gives CSARDQVGRSEGAFF.